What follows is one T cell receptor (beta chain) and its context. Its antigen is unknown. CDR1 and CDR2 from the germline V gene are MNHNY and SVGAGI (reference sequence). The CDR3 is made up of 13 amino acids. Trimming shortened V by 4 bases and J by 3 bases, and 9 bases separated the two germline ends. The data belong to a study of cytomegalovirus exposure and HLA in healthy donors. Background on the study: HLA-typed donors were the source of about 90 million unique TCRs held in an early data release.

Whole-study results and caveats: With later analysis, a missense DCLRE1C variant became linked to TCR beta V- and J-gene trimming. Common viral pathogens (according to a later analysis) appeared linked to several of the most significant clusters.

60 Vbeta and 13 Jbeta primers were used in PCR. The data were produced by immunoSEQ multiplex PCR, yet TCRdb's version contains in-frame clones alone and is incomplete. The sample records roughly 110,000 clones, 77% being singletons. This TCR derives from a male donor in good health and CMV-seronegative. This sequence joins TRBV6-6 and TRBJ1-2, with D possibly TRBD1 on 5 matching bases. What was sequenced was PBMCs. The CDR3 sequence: CASSFSGYYGYTF. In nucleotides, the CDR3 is TGTGCCAGCAGTTTTTCAGGGTACTATGGCTACACCTTC.